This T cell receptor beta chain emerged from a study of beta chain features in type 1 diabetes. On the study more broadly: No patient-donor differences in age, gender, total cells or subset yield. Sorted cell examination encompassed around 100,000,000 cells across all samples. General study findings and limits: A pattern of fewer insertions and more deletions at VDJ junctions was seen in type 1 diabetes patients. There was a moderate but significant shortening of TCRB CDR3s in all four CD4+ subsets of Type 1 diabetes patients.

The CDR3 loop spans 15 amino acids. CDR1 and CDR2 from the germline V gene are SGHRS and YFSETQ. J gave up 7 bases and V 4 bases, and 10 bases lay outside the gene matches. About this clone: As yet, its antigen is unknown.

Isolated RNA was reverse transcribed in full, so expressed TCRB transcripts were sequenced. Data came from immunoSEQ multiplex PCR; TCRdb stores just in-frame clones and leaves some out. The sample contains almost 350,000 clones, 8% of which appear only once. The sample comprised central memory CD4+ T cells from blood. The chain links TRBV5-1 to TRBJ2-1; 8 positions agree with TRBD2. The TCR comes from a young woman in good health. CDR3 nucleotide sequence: TGCGCCAGCAGCCCGGGAGAGCGGGAGCAGAATGAGCAGTTCTTC. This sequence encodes CASSPGEREQNEQFF.